Given below is one T cell receptor (beta chain) in context. Its antigen is unidentified. The data originate from a study of cytomegalovirus exposure and HLA in healthy donors. Repertoires were generated with immunoSEQ multiplex PCR, while TCRdb's copy carries only in-frame clones and drops some. The sample holds some 45,000 clones; over 85% are singletons and the top ten take 7.8%. Germline CDR1 is SQVTM and CDR2 is ANQGSEA. V was shortened by 7 bases and J by 1 base, with 7 bases between the two germline ends. The CDR3 is 12 residues long. Overall study findings and caveats: In the roughly 120 validation repertoires, a later analysis found that first-cohort TCR clusters tended to co-occur. Cytomegalovirus status was reportedly diagnosed by the classifier with high specificity and sensitivity. The majority of TCR sequences were rare, yet some public TCRs appeared in many donors.

Sample: PBMCs. The chain combines TRBV29-1 with TRBJ2-2; no reliable D call. The sequence derives from a woman between 18 and 29 years old in good health and CMV-seropositive. The CDR3 coding sequence is TGCAGCGCCAACTGGAACACCGGGGAGCTGTTTTTT. Its translation: CSANWNTGELFF.